This entry lists 18 T cell receptor beta chains sequenced from one sample in a study of Graves' ophthalmopathy and Graves' hyperthyroidism. Amplification targeted the TCR beta CDR3 regions, with RNA transcripts as the source material. HTBI primers were employed in first-round RT-PCR, then a second-round multiplex PCR followed. TCRdb ran MiXCR on the multiplex PCR reads and lists one entry per CDR3 protein. Of about 400,000 distinct CDR3 sequences in the sample, roughly 15% are singletons; the top ten hold roughly 7%. Sequencing input: peripheral blood. These receptors were obtained from a woman aged 18-29 years with stable Graves' hyperthyroidism.

This clonotype has just one count. The V and J genes are TRBV6-1 and TRBJ1-6; TRBD1 aligns across 9 bases. This CDR3 is built from 15 residues. CDR1 MNHNS and CDR2 SASEGT come from the germline V gene. V was clipped by 5 bases and J by 9 bases; unmatched bases: 8. The CDR3 reads CASSPGQGLFSPLHF. CDR3 nucleotide sequence: TGTGCCAGCAGTCCGGGACAGGGATTATTTTCACCCCTCCACTTT.

At least ten counts were recorded for this clonotype. The rearrangement links TRBV18 to TRBJ2-5; D is unclear. Trimming removed 6 bases at V and 7 bases at J, with 12 bases between. Germline CDR1 reads KGHSH; CDR2 reads LQKENI. The CDR3 contains 12 residues. CDR3: CASSSGPTTQYF. In DNA, the CDR3 is TGTGCCAGCTCTTCCGGACCGACGACCCAGTACTTC.

There are many counts of this clonotype. J is TRBJ2-2 and V is TRBV9; D is unresolved. The CDR3 spans 16 residues. Per the germline V gene, CDR1 is SGDLS and CDR2 is YYNGEE. V gave up 2 bases and J gave up 1 base, with 12 bases separating them. CDR3 in amino acids: CASSVVESGNTGELFF. DNA for the CDR3: TGTGCCAGCAGCGTCGTCGAGAGTGGGAACACCGGGGAGCTGTTTTTT.

This clonotype was seen at least ten times. The chain employs TRBV5-1 and TRBJ1-1, with 7 nucleotides matching TRBD1. There are 15 residues in the CDR3. The V gene end was trimmed by 4 bases and the J gene end by 1 base; junction bases not matched to a gene: 7. The germline V gene has CDR1 SGHRS and CDR2 YFSETQ. CDR3 bases: TGCGCCAGCAGCCCCGACAGGGAGAGGAACACTGAAGCTTTCTTT. Amino acid sequence: CASSPDRERNTEAFF.

This clonotype was seen only a few times. The chain carries TRBV9 and TRBJ1-6; D is ambiguous. CDR3 length: 15 residues. Germline CDR1 SGDLS, CDR2 YYNGEE. V was trimmed by 0 bases and J by 6 bases, leaving 10 bases between them. Here the CDR3 reads CASSVASQFNSPLHF. In DNA, the CDR3 is TGTGCCAGCAGCGTAGCTTCTCAATTTAATTCACCCCTCCACTTT.

The chain has TRBV27 and TRBJ1-5; 9 bases are a match to TRBD1. Germline assignment: CDR1 MNHEY and CDR2 SMNVEV (reference sequence). The trim removed 5 bases at V and 5 bases at J, leaving 10 bases unmatched. CDR3 length equals 16 residues. CDR3 protein: CASSLYRTGEYQPQHF. DNA for the CDR3: TGTGCCAGCAGTCTATACCGGACAGGGGAGTATCAGCCCCAGCATTTT.

This clonotype was seen many times. The chain employs TRBV2 and TRBJ2-7, with 7 bases fitting TRBD2. CDR3 length: 15 amino acids. The ends lost 5 bases at V and 1 base at J; junction bases unmatched: 8. CDR1 is SNHLY, CDR2 FYNNEI, per germline. The CDR3 DNA reads as TGTGCCAGCAGTACATCTAGCGGAGATTCCTACGAGCAGTACTTC. Amino acid sequence: CASSTSSGDSYEQYF.

This clonotype has a count of ten or more. The chain combines TRBV19 with TRBJ1-1; D remains ambiguous. CDR1 is LNHDA and CDR2 is SQIVND in the germline V gene (reference sequence). CDR3 size: 15 residues. The V end was cut by 1 base, the J end by 1 base, with 10 bases between. CDR3 nucleotides: TGTGCCAGTAGTATAGGCTGGCCGGGGAACACTGAAGCTTTCTTT. It encodes CASSIGWPGNTEAFF. The full variable domain, rest sourced from reference TRBV19 and TRBJ1-1, is DGGITQSPKYLFRKEGQNVTLSCEQNLNHDAMYWYRQDPGQGLRLIYYSQIVNDFQKGDIAEGYSVSREKKESFPLTVTSAQKNPTAFYLCASSIGWPGNTEAFFGQGTRLTVV.

This clonotype was seen many times. The chain couples TRBV12-3 or TRBV12-4 to TRBJ1-5; the match to TRBD1 covers 7 bases. The CDR3 consists of 14 residues. Trimming at V came to 6 bases and at J to 3 bases, leaving 5 bases not matched to a gene. CDR3 in amino acids: CASSSGQTNQPQHF. CDR3 DNA: TGTGCCAGCAGCTCGGGACAGACCAATCAGCCCCAGCATTTT.

The sample holds many counts of this clonotype. This chain uses TRBV20-1 with TRBJ2-5; either TRBD1 or TRBD2 may fit D (6 bases each). V lost 1 base, J lost 3 bases, and 18 bases lay in between. There are 16 residues in the CDR3. Germline V gene data show CDR1 as DFQATT and CDR2 as SNEGSKA (reference sequence). This CDR3 is CSARVPPGAGEETQYF. As DNA, the CDR3 is TGCAGTGCTAGAGTCCCTCCGGGGGCTGGTGAAGAGACCCAGTACTTC.

This clonotype was seen repeatedly, ten times or more. V is TRBV15 and J is TRBJ1-5; D remains ambiguous. CDR3 size: 13 residues. Germline assignment: CDR1 LNHNV and CDR2 YYDKDF (reference sequence). V lost 11 bases and J lost 5, with 16 bases in between. CDR3 nucleotides: TGTGCCTCCCGGGCCGACCGCGATCAGCCCCAGCATTTT. As protein: CASRADRDQPQHF.

At least ten counts were recorded for this clonotype. The chain has TRBV6-1 and TRBJ1-1; the D is unclear. Between the trimmed V and J ends, which lost 7 bases and 2 bases, there was a span of 11 bases. The CDR3 is 13 amino acids. Looked up from germline, CDR1 is MNHNS and CDR2 is SASEGT. Here the CDR3 reads CASTYRLNTEAFF. DNA for the CDR3: TGTGCCAGCACCTACAGACTTAACACTGAAGCTTTCTTT.

This clonotype has ten or more counts. V gene TRBV11-2 combines with J gene TRBJ1-1, with 8 bases lining up with TRBD1. Germline loops: CDR1 SGHAT, CDR2 FQNNGV. Unmatched junction bases numbered 7, after V lost 5 bases and J lost 2 bases. The CDR3 sequence is 15 residues long. CDR3 sequence (DNA): TGTGCCAGCAGCGCTGCCAGGGGGCGCAACACTGAAGCTTTCTTT. Encoded protein: CASSAARGRNTEAFF.

This clonotype showed up many times. This chain connects TRBV11-3 to TRBJ1-1; no clear D. Trimming took 4 bases from V and 0 from J, leaving 12 bases between them. This CDR3 spans 15 amino acids. Germline V gives CDR1 SGHNT, CDR2 YENEEA. CDR3 nucleotides: TGTGCCAGCAGCTCCACCCTCCCACTGAACACTGAAGCTTTCTTT. Encoded protein: CASSSTLPLNTEAFF.

The gene calls are TRBV28 and TRBJ2-7; D gene ambiguous. The germline V and J ends were trimmed by 7 bases and 10 bases, with 14 bases remaining between them. This CDR3 has 11 residues. Looked up from germline, CDR1 is MDHEN and CDR2 is SYDVKM. CDR3 in amino acids: CASNRSGHQYF. CDR3 nucleotides: TGTGCCAGCAACCGATCGGGTCATCAGTACTTC.

This clonotype occurred many times. The J gene is TRBJ1-1, the V gene TRBV29-1, with a weak D call TRBD1 (6 bases). Germline CDR1 and CDR2: SQVTM and ANQGSEA. Trimming pared 7 bases from V and 5 bases from J, leaving 14 bases between. The CDR3 loop spans 12 amino acids. CDR3 in DNA: TGCAGCGGGGGACATCCGGGAACTGAAGCTTTCTTT. This codes for CSGGHPGTEAFF.

Many counts were recorded for this clonotype. The chain carries TRBV7-3 and TRBJ1-2; D gene unclear. V was clipped by 7 bases and J by 0 bases, with 15 bases between them. The CDR3 is 15 amino acids. Germline V CDR1 and CDR2: SGHTA, FQGTGA. The CDR3 coding sequence is TGTGCCAGCAAAACCCCTCTTACAGCTAACTATGGCTACACCTTC. As protein: CASKTPLTANYGYTF.

This clonotype was seen many times. The chain couples TRBV6-5 to TRBJ1-5; D uncertain. Germline V gives CDR1 MNHEY, CDR2 SVGAGI. V was trimmed by 4 bases and J by 4 bases, leaving 11 bases between them. This CDR3 is built from 14 residues. The CDR3 DNA reads TGTGCCAGCAGTTCCCACCGGGAGAATCAGCCCCAGCATTTT. Its translation: CASSSHRENQPQHF.